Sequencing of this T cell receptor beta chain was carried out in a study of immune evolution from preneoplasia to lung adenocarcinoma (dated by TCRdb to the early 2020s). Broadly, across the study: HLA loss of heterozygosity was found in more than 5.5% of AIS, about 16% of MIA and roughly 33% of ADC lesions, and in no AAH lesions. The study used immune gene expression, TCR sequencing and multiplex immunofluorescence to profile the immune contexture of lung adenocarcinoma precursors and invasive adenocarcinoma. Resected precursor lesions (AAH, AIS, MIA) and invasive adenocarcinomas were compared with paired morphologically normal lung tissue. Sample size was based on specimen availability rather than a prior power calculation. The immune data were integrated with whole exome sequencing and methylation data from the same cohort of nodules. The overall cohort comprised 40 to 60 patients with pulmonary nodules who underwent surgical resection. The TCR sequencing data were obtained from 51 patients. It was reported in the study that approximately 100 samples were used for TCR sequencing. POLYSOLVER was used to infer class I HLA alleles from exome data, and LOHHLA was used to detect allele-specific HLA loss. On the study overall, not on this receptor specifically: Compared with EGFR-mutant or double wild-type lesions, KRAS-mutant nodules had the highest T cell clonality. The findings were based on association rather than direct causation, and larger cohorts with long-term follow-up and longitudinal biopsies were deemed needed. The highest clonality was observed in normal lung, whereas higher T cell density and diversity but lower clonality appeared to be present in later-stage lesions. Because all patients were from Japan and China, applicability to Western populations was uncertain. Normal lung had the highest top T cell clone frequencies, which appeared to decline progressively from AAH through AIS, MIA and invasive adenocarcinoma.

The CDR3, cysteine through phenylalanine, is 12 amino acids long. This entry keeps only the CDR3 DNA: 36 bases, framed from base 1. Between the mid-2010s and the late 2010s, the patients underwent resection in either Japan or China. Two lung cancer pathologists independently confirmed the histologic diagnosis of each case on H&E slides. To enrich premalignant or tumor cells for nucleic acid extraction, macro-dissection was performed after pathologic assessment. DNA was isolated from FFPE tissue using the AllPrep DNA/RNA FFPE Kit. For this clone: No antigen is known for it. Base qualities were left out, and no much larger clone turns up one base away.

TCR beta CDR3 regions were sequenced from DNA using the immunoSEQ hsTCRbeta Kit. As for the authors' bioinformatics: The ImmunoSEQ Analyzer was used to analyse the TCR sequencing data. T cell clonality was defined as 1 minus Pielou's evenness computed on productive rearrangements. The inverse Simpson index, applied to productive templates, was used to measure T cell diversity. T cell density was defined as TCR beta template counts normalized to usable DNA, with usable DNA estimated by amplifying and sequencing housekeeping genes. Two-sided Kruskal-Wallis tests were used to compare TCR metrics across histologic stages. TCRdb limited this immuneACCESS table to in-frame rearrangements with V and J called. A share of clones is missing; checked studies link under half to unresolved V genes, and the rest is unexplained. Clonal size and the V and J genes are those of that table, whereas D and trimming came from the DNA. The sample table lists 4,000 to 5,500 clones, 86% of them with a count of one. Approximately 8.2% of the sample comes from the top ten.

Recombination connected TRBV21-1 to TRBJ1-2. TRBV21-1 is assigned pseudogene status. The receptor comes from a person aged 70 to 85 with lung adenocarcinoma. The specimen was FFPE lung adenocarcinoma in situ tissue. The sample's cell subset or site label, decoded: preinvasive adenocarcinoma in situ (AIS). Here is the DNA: TGTGCCAGCAGCACCGGGGAGGAAGGCTACACCTTC. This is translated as CASSTGEEGYTF.